The T cell receptor beta chain under discussion was sequenced for a study of T cell repertoires in aging, cancer and after chemotherapy. Study-wide context: Donors were grouped into six age bands spanning 30 or younger through 70 or older. Findings of the study overall: Healthy donors lost TCR diversity with age mainly through richness, cancer patients through richness and evenness.

Germline loops: CDR1 MNHEY, CDR2 SMNVEV (reference sequence). The CDR3 runs to 13 residues. J lost 9 bases, V lost 7 bases, and 5 bases had no gene match. Rearranged V-D-J TRB sequences were amplified with a mixed TRB-A/B primer pool. MiXCR, run by TCRdb on the multiplex PCR reads, gives a single entry per CDR3 protein. The sample contains fewer than 1,500 distinct CDR3 sequences, 25% to 35% of which appear only once. Amplification of TCR beta used genomic DNA extracted from peripheral blood. A remark on this clonotype: What it recognizes is unknown.

The rearrangement links TRBV27 to TRBJ1-6, with TRBD1 matching over 8 bases. The sequence was collected from a human donor with a solid tumor. The material sequenced was blood. The CDR3 reads CASNRTGFSPLHF. The CDR3 nucleotides read TGTGCCAGCAATCGGACAGGGTTTTCACCCCTCCACTTT.